Below are 15 T cell receptor beta chains sequenced from a single sample in a study of regulatory T cells in long-lasting Graves disease. Time point in this sample: persistent/refractory GD, antithyroid drugs over 5 years with positive TRAb. Isolated PBMC RNA provided the starting material for the TCR library. In building TCR beta libraries, iRepertoire HTBI primers were used together with Arm-PCR of CDR3 regions. MiXCR was run by TCRdb on the multiplex PCR reads, yielding one entry per CDR3 protein. The table shows around 460,000 distinct CDR3 sequences, with around a fifth occurring only once. The sequencing here drew on peripheral blood mononuclear cells (PBMCs), taken when the disease was refractory, from a patient treated with antithyroid drugs. The receptors shown here come from a female donor with Graves disease.

This clonotype has just a few counts. This chain connects TRBV9 to TRBJ2-7, with TRBD2 identical over 10 bases. The CDR3 consists of 15 residues. V lost 2 bases and J lost 4; bases outside the gene matches: 6. From germline, CDR1 is SGDLS and CDR2 YYNGEE. CDR3 in amino acids: CASSVSSGSGYEQYF. The CDR3 nucleotides read TGTGCCAGCAGCGTGTCTAGCGGGAGTGGGTACGAGCAGTACTTC.

The chain has TRBV14 and TRBJ1-2; no firm D call. Germline V gives CDR1 SGHDN, CDR2 FVKESK. This CDR3 is 14 amino acids long. Trimming shortened V by 1 base and J by 2 bases, and 8 bases separated the two germline ends. Here the CDR3 reads CASSQGRSNYGYTF. Here the CDR3 DNA reads TGTGCCAGCAGCCAAGGGAGGAGCAACTATGGCTACACCTTC.

J is TRBJ1-1 and V is TRBV7-9; no clear D gene. The CDR3 runs 13 residues. Germline V gene lookup returns CDR1 SEHNR and CDR2 FQNEAQ (reference sequence). V was cut by 6 bases and J by 1 base, with 9 bases left in between. The CDR3 nucleotides read TGTGCCAGCAGTACCCTGAGGAACACTGAAGCTTTCTTT. As protein: CASSTLRNTEAFF.

The V and J genes are TRBV7-9 and TRBJ1-5, with D hard to call. Trimming took off 3 bases at V and 1 base at J, with 7 bases between the two ends. Germline CDR1 SEHNR, CDR2 FQNEAQ (reference sequence). The CDR3 is made up of 14 amino acids. The CDR3, as DNA: TGTGCCAGCAGCTTCGACACCAGCAATCAGCCCCAGCATTTT. Translating gives CASSFDTSNQPQHF.

The V call is TRBV9, the J call TRBJ1-1; no clear D. CDR3 length equals 13 residues. Per the germline V gene, CDR1 is SGDLS and CDR2 is YYNGEE. Trimming removed 2 bases from V and 4 bases from J, with 9 bases in between. DNA for the CDR3: TGTGCCAGCAGCGTCGCTGAAGTCACTGAAGCTTTCTTT. Protein: CASSVAEVTEAFF.

The V gene is TRBV29-1, the J gene TRBJ1-4, with D maybe TRBD1 (6 bases). Germline CDR1 is SQVTM and CDR2 is ANQGSEA. V gave up 4 bases and J gave up 4 bases, with 10 bases separating them. CDR3 length: 13 residues. In DNA form, the CDR3 reads TGCAGCGTTGGGGGGCGCAGTAATGAAAAACTGTTTTTT. Translated, it gives CSVGGRSNEKLFF.

This clonotype showed up just a few times. The chain joins TRBV29-1 to TRBJ2-7, with TRBD2 matching 8 bases. Losses at the gene ends were 5 bases for V and 5 bases for J; bases not matched to a gene: 5. This CDR3 has 12 residues. Germline V gives CDR1 SQVTM, CDR2 ANQGSEA. The CDR3 region is CSVFPGGDEQYF. For the CDR3, the DNA is TGCAGCGTTTTTCCGGGGGGGGACGAGCAGTACTTC.

This clonotype has a handful of counts. This chain links TRBV27 with TRBJ1-1, with 7 bases that match TRBD1. Unmatched junction bases numbered 1, after V lost 0 bases and J lost 0 bases. This CDR3 has 15 residues. The V gene's germline CDR1 is MNHEY and CDR2 SMNVEV (reference sequence). The CDR3 bases are TGTGCCAGCAGTTTATCGGGACAGATGAACACTGAAGCTTTCTTT. This encodes CASSLSGQMNTEAFF.

This chain links TRBV29-1 with TRBJ1-4, with a tentative D call TRBD1 (6 bases). V lost 5 bases, J lost 7 bases, and 14 bases lay in between. This CDR3 is built from 13 residues. Germline CDR1 reads SQVTM; CDR2 reads ANQGSEA. The CDR3 is CSVNREVGEKLFF. Here the CDR3 DNA reads TGCAGCGTTAACAGGGAGGTTGGTGAAAAACTGTTTTTT.

Concerning this clonotype itself: A much larger clone sits a single nucleotide away, making a read error possible. In nucleotides, the CDR3 is TGTGCCAGCTCCGGGTTAGGGGTGAAGTACTTC. Amino acids: CASSGLGVKYF. The genes are TRBV28 and TRBJ2-4; tentative D call: TRBD1 (5 bases). Germline V gene data show CDR1 as MDHEN and CDR2 as SYDVKM. Trimming left V 8 bases short and J 14 bases short, with 16 bases between. The CDR3 spans 11 residues.

At least ten counts were recorded for this clonotype. The chain has TRBV12-3 or TRBV12-4 and TRBJ1-5; tentatively, D is TRBD1 (6 bases). The CDR3 is made up of 13 amino acids. With 5 bases removed from V and 6 bases from J, the gap between germline ends came to 11 bases. CDR3 sequence (DNA): TGTGCCAGCAGTCTTTCGACAGGTCAGCCCCAGCATTTT. This encodes CASSLSTGQPQHF.

The chain joins TRBV28 to TRBJ2-3; D gene unclear. V lost 6 bases and J 1 base, leaving 14 bases between the germline ends. Germline V gene lookup returns CDR1 MDHEN and CDR2 SYDVKM. The CDR3 is 15 amino acids. The CDR3 region is CASSWLARGTDTQYF. The CDR3 DNA is TGTGCCAGCAGCTGGTTAGCTCGCGGCACAGATACGCAGTATTTT. Complete variable domain (other parts from reference TRBV28 and TRBJ2-3): DVKVTQSSRYLVKRTGEKVFLECVQDMDHENMFWYRQDPGLGLRLIYFSYDVKMKEKGDIPEGYSVSREKKERFSLILESASTNQTSMYLCASSWLARGTDTQYFGPGTRLTVL.

This clonotype was recorded at least ten times. V is TRBV27 and J is TRBJ2-7; TRBD2 is a possible D gene (6 bases). Germline V CDR1 and CDR2: MNHEY, SMNVEV (reference sequence). The CDR3 is 16 residues long. The V and J ends lost 5 bases and 6 bases respectively, with 23 bases between them. The DNA for the CDR3 is TGTGCCAGCAGTCGCTGGGACTTGCCCTCACTTAGCGAGCAGTACTTC. It yields the protein CASSRWDLPSLSEQYF.

V gene TRBV20-1 combines with J gene TRBJ2-7; D is possibly TRBD2 (6 bases). This CDR3 has 14 amino acids. From germline, CDR1 is DFQATT and CDR2 SNEGSKA (reference sequence). With 6 bases removed from V and 5 bases from J, the gap between germline ends came to 20 bases. The CDR3 loop is CSARIAEGRDEQYF. The CDR3, as DNA: TGCAGTGCCAGGATAGCGGAGGGAAGGGACGAGCAGTACTTC.

This clonotype was seen many times. The V gene is TRBV28, the J gene TRBJ1-4, with D maybe TRBD1 (5 bases). The ends were cut back, 4 bases at V and 2 bases at J, with 14 bases in the middle. Germline CDR1 reads MDHEN; CDR2 reads SYDVKM. The CDR3 contains 16 residues. The CDR3 spells CASSSPNRGTNEKLFF. CDR3 nucleotide sequence: TGTGCCAGCAGTTCCCCTAATCGGGGGACTAATGAAAAACTGTTTTTT.